The TCR beta chain described here comes from a study of PD-1 blockade in mismatch repair-deficient tumors. The wider study: Enrolled about 2013-2017, patients had progressing, pretreated mismatch repair-deficient cancers of over nine types. Overall study findings and caveats: Tumor-resident clones, often undetectable pretreatment in blood, expanded then contracted after pembrolizumab.

This clone came up once. Its target is not known. Every patient had mismatch repair deficiency by PCR or immunohistochemistry. The TCR-sequenced patients were a few responders to pembrolizumab. This table comes from immunoSEQ multiplex PCR, and its TCRdb copy is limited to in-frame clones, with some not included. The table has 30,000 to 45,000 clones, approximately 88% seen once. The V gene lost 2 bases and the J gene lost 0 bases, with 6 bases spanning the gap. This CDR3 is 14 amino acids long. Germline V lookup: CDR1 KGHSH, CDR2 LQKENI. The V call is TRBV18, the J call TRBJ2-3; TRBD1 is a possible D gene (5 bases). The TCR comes from an adult with mismatch repair-deficient cancer. Sequenced here: PBMCs, sampled approximately 9 months after starting pembrolizumab. The CDR3 bases are TGTGCCAGCTCACCAGACAGTAGCACAGATACGCAGTATTTT. Translating gives CASSPDSSTDTQYF.